This T cell receptor beta chain was documented in a study of OX40 agonist ivuxolimab in advanced cancers. As to this clone: Antigen: not known.

V lost 5 bases and J lost 0, with 16 bases in between. The CDR3 has 16 residues. Per germline, CDR1 SGHTA and CDR2 FQGNSA. Study results and caveats: CD4+ T cells averaged fewer expanded clones than CD8+ T cells. Within 6 weeks, CD4+ and CD8+ blood T cells expanded clonally at 0.1 to 3.0 mg/kg.

Individuals having autoimmune disease history or systemic immunosuppression were not enrolled. Researchers took blood at baseline, on cycle 4 day 1, and on cycle 7 day 1. The repertoire was sequenced with immunoSEQ multiplex PCR; TCRdb's copy has only in-frame clones and lacks some. Among roughly 72,000 clones listed, just under 95% were seen once. The sequenced sample was CD4+ or CD8+ T cells sorted from blood, obtained in a trial of the OX40 agonist ivuxolimab. The receptor comes from an adult with an advanced solid tumor such as melanoma, head and neck, liver or kidney cancer. The chain has TRBV7-2 and TRBJ1-2; D remains ambiguous. CDR3 DNA: TGTGCCAGCAGCCCCGTAGGAGGTCCTCCTAACTATGGCTACACCTTC. Encoded protein: CASSPVGGPPNYGYTF. Supplemented by reference TRBV7-2 and TRBJ1-2, the full variable domain reads GAGVSQSPSNKVTEKGKDVELRCDPISGHTALYWYRQSLGQGLEFLIYFQGNSAPDKSGLPSDRFSAERTGGSVSTLTIQRTQQEDSAVYLCASSPVGGPPNYGYTFGSGTRLTVV.